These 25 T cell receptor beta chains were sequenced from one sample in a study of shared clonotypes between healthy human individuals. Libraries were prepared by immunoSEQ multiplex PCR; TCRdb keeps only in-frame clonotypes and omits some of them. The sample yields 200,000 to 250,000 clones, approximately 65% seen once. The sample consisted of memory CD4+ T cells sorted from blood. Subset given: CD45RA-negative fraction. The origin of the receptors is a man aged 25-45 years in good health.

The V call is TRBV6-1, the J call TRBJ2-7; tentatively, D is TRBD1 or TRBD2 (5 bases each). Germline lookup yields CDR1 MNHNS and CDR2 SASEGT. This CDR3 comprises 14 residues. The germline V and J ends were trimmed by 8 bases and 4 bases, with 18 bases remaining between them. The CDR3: CASQIGASGYEQYF. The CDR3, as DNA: TGTGCCAGCCAAATTGGGGCCTCGGGATACGAGCAGTACTTC.

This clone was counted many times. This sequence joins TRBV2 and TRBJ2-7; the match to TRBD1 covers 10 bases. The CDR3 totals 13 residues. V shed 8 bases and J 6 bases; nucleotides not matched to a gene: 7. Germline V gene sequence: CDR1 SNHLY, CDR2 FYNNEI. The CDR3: CASEGQGFGEQYF. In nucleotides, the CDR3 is TGTGCCAGCGAGGGACAGGGGTTTGGCGAGCAGTACTTC. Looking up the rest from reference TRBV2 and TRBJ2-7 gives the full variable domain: EPEVTQTPSHQVTQMGQEVILRCVPISNHLYFYWYRQILGQKVEFLVSFYNNEISEKSEIFDDQFSVERPDGSNFTLKIRSTKLEDSAMYFCASEGQGFGEQYFGPGTRLTVT.

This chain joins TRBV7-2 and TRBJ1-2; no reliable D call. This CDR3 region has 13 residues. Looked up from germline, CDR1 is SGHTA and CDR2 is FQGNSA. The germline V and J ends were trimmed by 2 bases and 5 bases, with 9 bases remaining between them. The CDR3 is CASSLRGIYGYTF. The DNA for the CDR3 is TGTGCCAGCAGCTTAAGAGGGATTTATGGCTACACCTTC.

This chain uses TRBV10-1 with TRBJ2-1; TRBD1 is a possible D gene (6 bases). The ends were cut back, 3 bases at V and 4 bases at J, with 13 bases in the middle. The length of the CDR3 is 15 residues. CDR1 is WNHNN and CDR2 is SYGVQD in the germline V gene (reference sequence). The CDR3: CASSDRGAGYNEQFF. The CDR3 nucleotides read TGCGCCAGCAGTGACAGGGGCGCCGGGTACAATGAGCAGTTCTTC.

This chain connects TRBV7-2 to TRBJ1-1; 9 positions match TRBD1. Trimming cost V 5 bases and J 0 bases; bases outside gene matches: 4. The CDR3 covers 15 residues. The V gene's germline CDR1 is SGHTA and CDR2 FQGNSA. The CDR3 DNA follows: TGTGCCAGCAGCCCCCGGACAGGGGTGAACACTGAAGCTTTCTTT. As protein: CASSPRTGVNTEAFF.

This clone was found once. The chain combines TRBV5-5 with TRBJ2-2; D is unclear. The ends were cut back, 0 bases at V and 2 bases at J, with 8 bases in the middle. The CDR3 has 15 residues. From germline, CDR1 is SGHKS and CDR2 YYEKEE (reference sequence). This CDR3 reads CASSLAVTNTGELFF. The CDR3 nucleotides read TGTGCCAGCAGCTTGGCCGTGACTAACACCGGGGAGCTGTTTTTT.

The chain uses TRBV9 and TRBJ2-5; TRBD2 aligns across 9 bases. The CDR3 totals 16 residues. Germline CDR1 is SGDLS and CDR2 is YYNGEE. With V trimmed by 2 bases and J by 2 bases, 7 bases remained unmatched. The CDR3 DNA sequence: TGTGCCAGCAGCGTTGCGGGAGGGCTCGGGCAAGAGACCCAGTACTTC. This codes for CASSVAGGLGQETQYF. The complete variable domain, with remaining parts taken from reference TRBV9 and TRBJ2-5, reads DSGVTQTPKHLITATGQRVTLRCSPRSGDLSVYWYQQSLDQGLQFLIQYYNGEERAKGNILERFSAQQFPDLHSELNLSSLELGDSALYFCASSVAGGLGQETQYFGPGTRLLVL.

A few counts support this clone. The DNA for the CDR3 is TGTGCCAGCAGCCCTCTGGGGGAGCAGTTCTTC. Encoded protein: CASSPLGEQFF. The rearrangement uses TRBV7-8 and TRBJ2-1, with D hard to call. Germline V gene sequence: CDR1 SGHVS, CDR2 FQNEAQ. Trimming removed 5 bases from V and 10 bases from J, with 9 bases in between. The CDR3 runs 11 residues.

Here the CDR3 DNA reads TGTGCCAGCAGCTTAGAAGCGGGATGGGAGCAGTACTTC. Translated, it gives CASSLEAGWEQYF. The chain employs TRBV11-2 and TRBJ2-7, with 7 bases that match TRBD2. Unmatched junction bases numbered 3, after V lost 0 bases and J lost 7 bases. Germline CDR1 is SGHAT and CDR2 is FQNNGV. This CDR3 contains 13 residues. Based on the CDR3 plus reference TRBV11-2 and TRBJ2-7, the full variable domain is EAGVAQSPRYKIIEKRQSVAFWCNPISGHATLYWYQQILGQGPKLLIQFQNNGVVDDSQLPKDRFSAERLKGVDSTLKIQPAKLEDSAVYLCASSLEAGWEQYFGPGTRLTVT.

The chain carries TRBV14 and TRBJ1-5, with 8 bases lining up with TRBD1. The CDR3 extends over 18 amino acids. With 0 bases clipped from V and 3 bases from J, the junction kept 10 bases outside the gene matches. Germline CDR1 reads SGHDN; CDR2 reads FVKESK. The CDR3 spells CASSQDPATGALNQPQHF. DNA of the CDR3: TGTGCCAGCAGCCAAGATCCAGCGACAGGGGCCCTCAATCAGCCCCAGCATTTT.

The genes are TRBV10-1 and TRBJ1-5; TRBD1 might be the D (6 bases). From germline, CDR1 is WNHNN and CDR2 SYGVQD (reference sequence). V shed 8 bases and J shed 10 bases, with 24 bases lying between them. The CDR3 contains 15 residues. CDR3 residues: CASSLPTGQLFPQHF. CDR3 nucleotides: TGCGCCAGCTCTCTGCCGACAGGCCAATTGTTTCCCCAGCATTTT.

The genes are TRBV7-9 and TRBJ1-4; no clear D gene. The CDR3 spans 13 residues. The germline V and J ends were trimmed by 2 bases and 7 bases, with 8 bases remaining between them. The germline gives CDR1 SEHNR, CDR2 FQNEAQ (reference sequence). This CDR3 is CASSLRRSEKLFF. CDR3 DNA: TGTGCCAGCAGCTTACGCAGATCTGAAAAACTGTTTTTT.

The CDR3 nucleotides are TGTGCCAGCAGCTTGGTCGGGGCTTTGGGCATTCAGTACTTC. Translating it yields CASSLVGALGIQYF. The chain links TRBV5-6 to TRBJ2-4, with D perhaps assigned TRBD1 or TRBD2 (5 bases each). V was shortened by 0 bases and J by 9 bases, with 13 bases between the two germline ends. Germline CDR1 reads SGHDT; CDR2 reads YYEEEE. CDR3 length equals 14 residues. The entire variable domain, with the rest obtained from reference TRBV5-6 and TRBJ2-4, is as follows: DAGVTQSPTHLIKTRGQQVTLRCSPKSGHDTVSWYQQALGQGPQFIFQYYEEEERQRGNFPDRFSGHQFPNYSSELNVNALLLGDSALYLCASSLVGALGIQYFGAGTRLSVL.

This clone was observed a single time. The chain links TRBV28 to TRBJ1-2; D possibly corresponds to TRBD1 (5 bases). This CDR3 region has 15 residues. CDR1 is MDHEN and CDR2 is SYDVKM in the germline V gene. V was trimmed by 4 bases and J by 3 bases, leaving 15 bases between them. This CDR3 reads CASSSLGGRDYGYTF. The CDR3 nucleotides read TGTGCCAGCAGTTCTCTGGGGGGGAGGGACTATGGCTACACCTTC.

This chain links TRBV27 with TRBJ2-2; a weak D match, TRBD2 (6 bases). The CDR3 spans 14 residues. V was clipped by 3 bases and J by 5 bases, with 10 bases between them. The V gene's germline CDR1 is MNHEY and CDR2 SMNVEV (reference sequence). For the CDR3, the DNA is TGTGCCAGCAGTTTTCGGGAGAGGACCGGGGAGCTGTTTTTT. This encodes CASSFRERTGELFF.

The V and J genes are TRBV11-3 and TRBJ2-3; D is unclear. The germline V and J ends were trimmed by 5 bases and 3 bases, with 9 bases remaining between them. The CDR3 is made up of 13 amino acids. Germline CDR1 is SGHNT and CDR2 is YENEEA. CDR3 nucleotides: TGTGCCAGCAGCGCTCGACCTACAGATACGCAGTATTTT. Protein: CASSARPTDTQYF.

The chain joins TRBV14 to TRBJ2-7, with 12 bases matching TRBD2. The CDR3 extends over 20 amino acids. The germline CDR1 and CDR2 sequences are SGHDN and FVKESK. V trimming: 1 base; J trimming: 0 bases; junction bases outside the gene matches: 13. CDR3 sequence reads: CASSQVPGTSGHLTSYEQYF. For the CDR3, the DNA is TGTGCCAGCAGCCAAGTGCCCGGGACTAGCGGGCACCTTACCTCCTACGAGCAGTACTTC.

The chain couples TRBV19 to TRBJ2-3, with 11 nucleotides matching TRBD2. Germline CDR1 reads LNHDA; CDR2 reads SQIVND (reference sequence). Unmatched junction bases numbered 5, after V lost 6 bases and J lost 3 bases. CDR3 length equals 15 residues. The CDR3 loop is CASRRTSGRTDTQYF. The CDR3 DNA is TGTGCCAGTAGACGCACTAGCGGGAGAACAGATACGCAGTATTTT.

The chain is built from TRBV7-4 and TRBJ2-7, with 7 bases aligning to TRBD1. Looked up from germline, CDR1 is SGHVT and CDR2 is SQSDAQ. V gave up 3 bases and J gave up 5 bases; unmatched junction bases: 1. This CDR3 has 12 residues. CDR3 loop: CASSFTGDEQYF. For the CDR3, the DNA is TGTGCCAGCAGCTTTACAGGGGACGAGCAGTACTTC.

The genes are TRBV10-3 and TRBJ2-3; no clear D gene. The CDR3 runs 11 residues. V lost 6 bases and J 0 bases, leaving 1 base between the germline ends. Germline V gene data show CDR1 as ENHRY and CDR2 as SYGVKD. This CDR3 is CAISSTDTQYF. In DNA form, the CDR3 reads TGTGCCATCAGCAGCACAGATACGCAGTATTTT.

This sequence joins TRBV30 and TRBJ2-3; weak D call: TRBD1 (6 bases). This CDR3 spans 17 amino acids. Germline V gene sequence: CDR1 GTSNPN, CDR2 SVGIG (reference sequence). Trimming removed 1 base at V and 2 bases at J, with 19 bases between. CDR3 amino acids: CAWSEGQSLRSTDTQYF. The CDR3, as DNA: TGTGCCTGGAGTGAAGGACAGAGCCTGAGATCCACAGATACGCAGTATTTT.

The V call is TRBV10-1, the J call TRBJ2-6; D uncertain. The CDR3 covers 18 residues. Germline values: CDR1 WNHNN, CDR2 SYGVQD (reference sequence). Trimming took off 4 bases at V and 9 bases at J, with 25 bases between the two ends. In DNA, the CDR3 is TGCGCCAGCAGTGTACTGTCAAGATGCACAAAGTCGGGCAACGTCCTGACTTTC. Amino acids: CASSVLSRCTKSGNVLTF.

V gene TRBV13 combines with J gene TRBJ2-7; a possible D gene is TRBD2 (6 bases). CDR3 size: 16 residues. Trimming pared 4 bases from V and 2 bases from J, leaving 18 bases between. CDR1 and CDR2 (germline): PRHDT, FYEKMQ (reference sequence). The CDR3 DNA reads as TGTGCCAGCAGCTACGGGCGGGGAGTGGGGACCTACGAGCAGTACTTC. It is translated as CASSYGRGVGTYEQYF.

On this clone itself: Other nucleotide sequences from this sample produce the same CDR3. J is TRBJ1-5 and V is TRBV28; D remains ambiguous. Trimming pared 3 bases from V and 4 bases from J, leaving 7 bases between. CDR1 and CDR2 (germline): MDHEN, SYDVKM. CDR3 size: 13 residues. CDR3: CASSFVQNQPQHF. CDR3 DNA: TGTGCCAGCAGTTTCGTGCAGAATCAGCCCCAGCATTTT.

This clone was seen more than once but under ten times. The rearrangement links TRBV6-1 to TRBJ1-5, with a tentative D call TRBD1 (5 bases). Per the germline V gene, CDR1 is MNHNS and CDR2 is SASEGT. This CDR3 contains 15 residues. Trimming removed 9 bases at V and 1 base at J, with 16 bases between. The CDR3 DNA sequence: TGTGCCAGTACGCAGGGAGTGGTAAGCAATCAGCCCCAGCATTTT. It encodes CASTQGVVSNQPQHF.